These 25 T cell receptor beta chains share one sample of origin, sequenced in a study of long-term antiretroviral therapy in people with HIV. Sequencing relied on immunoSEQ assay v3.0, run at survey level. The table came from immunoSEQ multiplex PCR; TCRdb's copy has only in-frame clones and leaves some out. The sample records roughly 17,000 clones, 81% being singletons. This specimen consisted of unsorted PBMCs, obtained 0.3 years before starting antiretroviral therapy. The source is a man in his fifties or sixties with HIV.

The V call is TRBV9, the J call TRBJ2-2; D is undetermined. The length of the CDR3 is 16 residues. In germline, CDR1 is SGDLS, CDR2 YYNGEE. Trimming pared 0 bases from V and 0 bases from J, leaving 9 bases between. CDR3 bases: TGTGCCAGCAGCGTAGGTCTCCGGGCGAACACCGGGGAGCTGTTTTTT. Protein sequence: CASSVGLRANTGELFF.

The CDR3 coding sequence is TGTGCCAGCAGCTCTGGGGCCAACGTCCTGACTTTC. Its translation is CASSSGANVLTF. The chain combines TRBV7-9 with TRBJ2-6; no firm D call. From germline, CDR1 is SEHNR and CDR2 FQNEAQ (reference sequence). This CDR3 comprises 12 residues. V was clipped by 4 bases and J by 2 bases, with 0 bases between them.

This chain uses TRBV6-4 with TRBJ1-6; 7 bases are shared with TRBD1. This CDR3 is 15 amino acids long. Germline V CDR1 and CDR2: MRHNA, SNTAGT. The V gene end was trimmed by 3 bases and the J gene end by 9 bases; junction bases not matched to a gene: 8. The CDR3 sequence is CASSERGGEGSPLHF. The CDR3 nucleotides are TGTGCCAGCAGTGAGAGAGGGGGCGAGGGTTCACCCCTCCACTTT.

This clone was detected only a few times. The chain links TRBV7-9 to TRBJ1-2; D is unclear. In germline, CDR1 is SEHNR, CDR2 FQNEAQ (reference sequence). The CDR3 has 14 amino acids. Trimming took 6 bases from V and 0 from J, leaving 11 bases between them. CDR3 residues: CASSSEYTNYGYTF. Written as DNA, the CDR3 is TGTGCCAGCAGTTCGGAATACACTAACTATGGCTACACCTTC.

The gene calls are TRBV5-1 and TRBJ1-2; D not certain. Trimming left V 7 bases short and J 5 bases short, with 24 bases between. Germline V gives CDR1 SGHRS, CDR2 YFSETQ. The length of the CDR3 is 16 residues. In nucleotides, the CDR3 is TGCGCCAGCCGCGCTGAGGGAACTGGCCTACCTTATGGCTACACCTTC. It yields the protein CASRAEGTGLPYGYTF.

This clone was counted between two and nine times. The chain is built from TRBV19 and TRBJ1-5; D unclear. Germline V lookup: CDR1 LNHDA, CDR2 SQIVND (reference sequence). CDR3 length equals 13 residues. V was cut by 3 bases and J by 1 base, with 4 bases left in between. CDR3 residues: CASSMESNQPQHF. The CDR3 DNA follows: TGTGCCAGTAGTATGGAGAGCAATCAGCCCCAGCATTTT.

The chain links TRBV7-9 to TRBJ2-1, with 9 nucleotides matching TRBD1. V was pared by 3 bases and J by 8 bases, with 11 bases of the junction left unmatched. This CDR3 spans 16 amino acids. In germline, CDR1 is SEHNR, CDR2 FQNEAQ (reference sequence). As DNA, the CDR3 is TGTGCCAGCAGCTTGGGGACAGGGCACCCTGGGGATGAGCAGTTCTTC. This gives the protein CASSLGTGHPGDEQFF.

The chain is built from TRBV6-5 and TRBJ1-2; no clear D. V lost 7 bases to trimming and J lost 0 bases, with 9 bases between them. Germline-derived CDR1 and CDR2 are MNHEY and SVGAGI. The CDR3 runs to 13 residues. Written as DNA, the CDR3 is TGTGCCAGCATCTCCTCAGCTAACTATGGCTACACCTTC. Amino acids: CASISSANYGYTF.

The rearrangement uses TRBV10-3 and TRBJ2-4, with TRBD1 matching over 7 bases. Germline V lookup: CDR1 ENHRY, CDR2 SYGVKD. The junction had 7 bases not matched to a gene; V was cut back by 6 bases and J by 5 bases. This CDR3 is built from 14 residues. Here the CDR3 DNA reads TGTGCCATCAGGTCGGGGCAGGGGGAAAACATTCAGTACTTC. Translation: CAIRSGQGENIQYF.

The chain links TRBV15 to TRBJ2-5, with D perhaps matching TRBD2 (6 bases). Trimming took off 3 bases at V and 5 bases at J, with 13 bases between the two ends. This CDR3 spans 14 amino acids. Germline loops: CDR1 LNHNV, CDR2 YYDKDF (reference sequence). DNA of the CDR3: TGTGCCACCAGCAGCGCGGGACCGATCGAGACCCAGTACTTC. This codes for CATSSAGPIETQYF.

This clone appeared a single time. This chain uses TRBV6-4 with TRBJ2-1, with D possibly being TRBD1 or TRBD2 (5 bases each). Germline-derived CDR1 and CDR2 are MRHNA and SNTAGT. The CDR3 is 15 amino acids. Trimming cost V 5 bases and J 6 bases, with 17 bases left between them. Written as DNA, the CDR3 is TGTGCCAGCAGTACGGGACCGACCCCCGGCAATGAGCAGTTCTTC. This codes for CASSTGPTPGNEQFF.

The genes are TRBV28 and TRBJ2-4; no reliable D call. The germline V gene has CDR1 MDHEN and CDR2 SYDVKM. The CDR3 has 16 residues. Trimming removed 5 bases from V and 0 bases from J, with 14 bases in between. Here the CDR3 reads CASSIHQEIAKNIQYF. CDR3 nucleotide sequence: TGTGCCAGCAGTATACACCAAGAGATAGCCAAAAACATTCAGTACTTC.

V is TRBV27 and J is TRBJ2-5; D is perhaps TRBD2 (5 bases). Germline V gives CDR1 MNHEY, CDR2 SMNVEV (reference sequence). There are 16 residues in the CDR3. V gave up 4 bases and J gave up 5 bases, with 20 bases separating them. The CDR3 loop reads CASSSRTPTDGETQYF. The DNA for the CDR3 is TGTGCCAGCAGTTCGCGGACTCCGACGGACGGTGAGACCCAGTACTTC.

The V and J genes are TRBV30 and TRBJ2-5, with 7 bases that match TRBD1. V shed 4 bases and J 0 bases; nucleotides not matched to a gene: 5. This CDR3 is 14 amino acids long. Germline values: CDR1 GTSNPN, CDR2 SVGIG (reference sequence). In nucleotides, the CDR3 is TGTGCCTGGACCTCCGGGACAGACCAAGAGACCCAGTACTTC. Translating gives CAWTSGTDQETQYF.

The chain recombines TRBV5-6 with TRBJ1-5; D uncertain. Germline lookup yields CDR1 SGHDT and CDR2 YYEEEE. The CDR3 totals 14 residues. V dropped 1 base and J dropped 0 bases, with 5 bases sitting between them. CDR3: CASSLHISNQPQHF. In DNA form, the CDR3 reads TGTGCCAGCAGCTTGCACATTAGCAATCAGCCCCAGCATTTT.

There are a few counts of this clone. The rearrangement links TRBV6-6 to TRBJ1-2; the D is unclear. The germline V gene encodes CDR1 MNHNY and CDR2 SVGAGI (reference sequence). This CDR3 spans 14 amino acids. V lost 2 bases, J lost 3 bases, and 10 bases lay in between. CDR3 DNA: TGTGCCAGCAGTTACGGGGTGTTGGACTATGGCTACACCTTC. It codes for CASSYGVLDYGYTF.

This rearrangement joins TRBV4-3 to TRBJ1-2; D uncertain. The CDR3 length is 15 residues. With 3 bases removed from V and 7 bases from J, the gap between germline ends came to 18 bases. CDR1 LGHNA and CDR2 YSLEER come from the germline V gene. The CDR3 is CASSQGSDGTTGYTF. As DNA, the CDR3 is TGCGCCAGCAGCCAGGGGTCGGACGGAACTACTGGCTACACCTTC.

J is TRBJ1-1 and V is TRBV28; no definite D call. This CDR3 has 14 amino acids. Deletions cut 3 bases from V and 6 bases from J, with 14 bases between. The germline V gene encodes CDR1 MDHEN and CDR2 SYDVKM. CDR3 coding DNA: TGTGCCAGCAGTTTTATTGGAAACCGACCTGAAGCTTTCTTT. The encoded protein is CASSFIGNRPEAFF.

The V gene is TRBV20-1, the J gene TRBJ2-7; D is undetermined. CDR1 DFQATT and CDR2 SNEGSKA come from the germline V gene (reference sequence). The CDR3 runs to 11 residues. The V and J ends lost 3 bases and 3 bases respectively, with 6 bases between them. This CDR3 reads CSASDVYEQYF. Here the CDR3 DNA reads TGCAGTGCTAGCGACGTCTACGAGCAGTACTTC.

This clone was found once. This chain connects TRBV19 to TRBJ1-5, with 8 bases that match TRBD1. The germline gives CDR1 LNHDA, CDR2 SQIVND (reference sequence). Trimming cost V 3 bases and J 7 bases; bases outside gene matches: 5. This CDR3 comprises 14 residues. This CDR3 reads CASSMMTGAQPQHF. CDR3 nucleotide sequence: TGTGCCAGTAGTATGATGACAGGGGCGCAGCCCCAGCATTTT.

J is TRBJ1-2 and V is TRBV27, with D unresolved. Trimming pared 6 bases from V and 2 bases from J, leaving 13 bases between. CDR1 is MNHEY and CDR2 is SMNVEV in the germline V gene (reference sequence). The CDR3 length is 14 residues. The CDR3 reads CASSPKWVNYGYTF. The DNA for the CDR3 is TGTGCCAGCAGCCCGAAGTGGGTAAACTATGGCTACACCTTC.

This clone is a singleton in its sample. In nucleotides, the CDR3 is TGCGCCAGCAGTCATGAGACACTTGCGGCATACGAGCAGTACTTC. It yields the protein CASSHETLAAYEQYF. The V call is TRBV5-1, the J call TRBJ2-7; D is undetermined. This CDR3 is 15 amino acids long. V lost 5 bases and J 4 bases, leaving 19 bases between the germline ends. CDR1 SGHRS and CDR2 YFSETQ come from the germline V gene.

The chain couples TRBV28 to TRBJ2-1; 11 bases match TRBD2. J was trimmed by 3 bases and V by 5 bases; bases with no gene match: 3. This CDR3 has 15 amino acids. The V gene's germline CDR1 is MDHEN and CDR2 SYDVKM. The CDR3 sequence is CASSPLAGGYNEQFF. The CDR3, as DNA: TGTGCCAGCAGTCCTCTAGCGGGGGGCTACAATGAGCAGTTCTTC.

V and J are TRBV4-3 and TRBJ2-1, with TRBD2 as a possible D gene (5 bases). Trimming removed 5 bases from V and 4 bases from J, with 15 bases in between. Germline V gene sequence: CDR1 LGHNA, CDR2 YSLEER. The CDR3 loop spans 15 amino acids. As DNA, the CDR3 is TGCGCCAGCAGCGGTCTCCGGAGCGGTTACAATGAGCAGTTCTTC. This encodes CASSGLRSGYNEQFF.

This clone was recorded only once. The chain joins TRBV1 to TRBJ2-1. TRBV1 is described as a pseudogene. The CDR3 runs to 15 residues. This CDR3 is CTSSQGRLPEGEQFF. The CDR3 DNA is TGCACCAGCAGCCAAGGACGGCTCCCAGAAGGTGAGCAGTTCTTC.